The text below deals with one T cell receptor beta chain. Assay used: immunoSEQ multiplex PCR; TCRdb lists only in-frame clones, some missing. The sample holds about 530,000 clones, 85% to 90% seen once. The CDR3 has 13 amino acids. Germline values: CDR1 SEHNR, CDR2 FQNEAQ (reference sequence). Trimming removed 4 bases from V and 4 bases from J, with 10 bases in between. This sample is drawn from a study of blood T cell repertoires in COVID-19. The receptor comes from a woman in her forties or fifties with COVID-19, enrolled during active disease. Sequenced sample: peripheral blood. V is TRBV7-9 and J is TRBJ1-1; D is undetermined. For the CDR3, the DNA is TGTGCCAGCAGCTCCTCAGCGGGCACTGAAGCTTTCTTT. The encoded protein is CASSSSAGTEAFF.